Listed here are 7 T cell receptor beta chains from one sample, sequenced in a study of CD4+ T cells in melanoma. The method was immunoSEQ multiplex PCR; TCRdb's version includes in-frame clones alone and lacks a portion of them. This sample has 50,000 to 60,000 clones, with 60% to 80% found just once. Sequenced: tumor tissue. The receptors stem from a human donor with melanoma.

The chain links TRBV11-2 to TRBJ1-1, with D uncertain. This CDR3 is built from 13 residues. Germline CDR1 is SGHAT and CDR2 is FQNNGV. V lost 1 base to trimming and J lost 3 bases, with 6 bases between them. The CDR3 region is CASSLVAYTEAFF. In DNA form, the CDR3 reads TGTGCCAGCAGCTTAGTGGCTTACACTGAAGCTTTCTTT. Full variable domain (remainder filled in from reference TRBV11-2 and TRBJ1-1): EAGVAQSPRYKIIEKRQSVAFWCNPISGHATLYWYQQILGQGPKLLIQFQNNGVVDDSQLPKDRFSAERLKGVDSTLKIQPAKLEDSAVYLCASSLVAYTEAFFGQGTRLTVV.

The chain links TRBV10-1 to TRBJ2-7; TRBD1 aligns across 8 bases. The CDR3 runs 15 residues. CDR1 and CDR2 (germline): WNHNN, SYGVQD (reference sequence). J lost 2 bases, V lost 4 bases, and 7 bases had no gene match. The CDR3, as DNA: TGCGCCAGCAGTGGCAGGGGGCCTCCCACCTACGAGCAGTACTTC. Its protein is CASSGRGPPTYEQYF.

V and J are TRBV12-5 and TRBJ2-6; D uncertain. This CDR3 is 18 amino acids long. Germline values: CDR1 LGHNT, CDR2 FRNRAP. V was clipped by 1 base and J by 0 bases, with 13 bases between them. CDR3 residues: CASGLDPHASSGANVLTF. The CDR3 DNA follows: TGTGCTAGTGGTTTGGACCCCCATGCAAGCTCTGGGGCCAACGTCCTGACTTTC.

The chain links TRBV6-1 to TRBJ1-5; maybe TRBD1 (5 bases). Germline V gives CDR1 MNHNS, CDR2 SASEGT. Trimming removed 0 bases at V and 2 bases at J, with 8 bases between. This CDR3 is built from 15 residues. CDR3 in amino acids: CASSEALQGNQPQHF. The CDR3 coding sequence is TGTGCCAGCAGTGAAGCGCTACAGGGCAATCAGCCCCAGCATTTT.

This chain joins TRBV4-1 and TRBJ1-4; D gene unclear. The CDR3 is 15 amino acids. In germline, CDR1 is MGHRA, CDR2 YSYEKL. Trimming stripped 0 bases from V and 4 bases from J, with 9 bases between. This chain's CDR3 is CASSQDLSSNEKLFF. The CDR3, as DNA: TGCGCCAGCAGCCAAGATCTCTCGAGTAATGAAAAACTGTTTTTT.

This clone was seen only a few times. The chain uses TRBV7-9 and TRBJ2-1; 11 bases line up with TRBD2. Looked up from germline, CDR1 is SEHNR and CDR2 is FQNEAQ (reference sequence). J gave up 2 bases and V 3 bases, and 3 bases lay outside the gene matches. The CDR3 is 16 residues long. In DNA, the CDR3 is TGTGCCAGCAGCTTTTTAGCGGGGGGGCCCTACAATGAGCAGTTCTTC. This gives the protein CASSFLAGGPYNEQFF.

This clone appeared once. The V call is TRBV13, the J call TRBJ2-7, with D unresolved. Trimming took off 3 bases at V and 4 bases at J, with 10 bases between the two ends. From germline, CDR1 is PRHDT and CDR2 FYEKMQ (reference sequence). The length of the CDR3 is 13 residues. The CDR3 DNA sequence: TGTGCCAGCAGCTTTAGTATGGGGTACGAGCAGTACTTC. It codes for CASSFSMGYEQYF.